The sequence of this TCR beta chain was determined in a study of cytomegalovirus exposure and HLA in healthy donors. Whole-study findings and limits: Productive status was seen about 90% or about 30% of the time for most TCR beta V segments in an earlier analysis. Later analysis reportedly placed an Asian-associated ancestry cluster below the roughly 630-donor mean in N-insertions. Cytomegalovirus association was listed for around 180 TCR beta chains. Reports described diagnosis of cytomegalovirus status by the classifier as highly specific and sensitive.

Vbeta (60) and Jbeta (13) primers were used in the PCR. The assay was immunoSEQ multiplex PCR, and TCRdb's table has in-frame clones only and misses some. The profile covers about 90,000 clones, with around 78% appearing a single time and around 0.63% taken by the ten largest. A word on this clone: No antigen is known for it.

J was trimmed by 9 bases and V by 0 bases; bases with no gene match: 7. The CDR3 length is 14 residues. CDR1 LNHDA and CDR2 SQIVND come from the germline V gene (reference sequence). The TCR originated in a man younger than 45 in good health and CMV-seronegative. The sequenced sample was PBMCs. The chain carries TRBV19 and TRBJ1-1, with TRBD1 identical over 7 bases. The CDR3 here is CASSIEPTGFKAFF. In nucleotides, the CDR3 is TGTGCCAGTAGTATAGAACCGACAGGGTTTAAAGCTTTCTTT.